One T cell receptor (beta chain) is described in this entry. Participant-given clinical history determined each cohort assignment. This entry is derived from a study of blood T cell repertoires in COVID-19. Generated by immunoSEQ multiplex PCR, the TCRdb table keeps only in-frame clones and is missing some. The data contain some 210,000 clones, 80% of them singletons. The CDR3 loop spans 20 amino acids. The chain is built from TRBV21-1 and TRBJ1-4; TRBD1 was called by the table and not checked on the DNA. TRBV21-1 is recorded as a pseudogene. The source material was PBMCs or T cells enriched from blood (not recorded which). The clonotype was recovered from a man aged 25-45 years with acute COVID-19. DNA for the CDR3: TGTGCCAGCAGCAAAGAGAAAATTTTAGCCGTCCAGGGGGCTGGAGAAAAACTGTTTTTT. Protein product: CASSKEKILAVQGAGEKLFF.